The 21 T cell receptor beta chains in this list originate from one sample, sequenced in a study of cytomegalovirus exposure and HLA in healthy donors. PCR was performed using 60 Vbeta and 13 Jbeta primers. Clones were read by immunoSEQ multiplex PCR, and TCRdb kept only the in-frame ones, dropping some. Among roughly 150,000 clones, roughly 80% were seen once, and the ten largest hold about 2.2%. Sequencing was performed on PBMCs. The receptors originated from a man aged 30-40 years in good health and CMV-seronegative.

The chain employs TRBV10-3 and TRBJ2-1, with no clear D. V lost 4 bases, J lost 6 bases, and 7 bases lay in between. Germline-derived CDR1 and CDR2 are ENHRY and SYGVKD. The CDR3 loop spans 12 amino acids. Here the CDR3 reads CAISGTFNEQFF. The CDR3 DNA is TGTGCCATCAGTGGAACTTTCAATGAGCAGTTCTTC.

The genes are TRBV9 and TRBJ2-1; 8 positions agree with TRBD2. Germline values: CDR1 SGDLS, CDR2 YYNGEE. After removal of 3 bases from V and 0 bases from J, the junction contained 2 bases not matched to a gene. The CDR3 runs to 15 residues. As DNA, the CDR3 is TGTGCCAGCAGCGAAAGCGGGAGCTCCTACAATGAGCAGTTCTTC. Protein product: CASSESGSSYNEQFF.

The chain joins TRBV5-1 to TRBJ1-2; TRBD1 agrees at 7 bases. This CDR3 comprises 14 residues. J was trimmed by 3 bases and V by 0 bases; bases with no gene match: 2. The germline V gene has CDR1 SGHRS and CDR2 YFSETQ. CDR3 region: CASSLGQGHYGYTF. CDR3 coding DNA: TGCGCCAGCAGCTTGGGACAGGGACACTATGGCTACACCTTC.

This chain uses TRBV19 with TRBJ2-1, with TRBD2 identical over 14 bases. This CDR3 has 17 residues. Trimming at V came to 4 bases and at J to 0 bases, leaving 2 bases not matched to a gene. CDR1 and CDR2 from the germline V gene are LNHDA and SQIVND (reference sequence). The CDR3 spells CASSRLAGGDSYNEQFF. CDR3 DNA: TGTGCCAGTAGTAGACTAGCGGGGGGGGACTCCTACAATGAGCAGTTCTTC. Looking up the rest from reference TRBV19 and TRBJ2-1 gives the full variable domain: DGGITQSPKYLFRKEGQNVTLSCEQNLNHDAMYWYRQDPGQGLRLIYYSQIVNDFQKGDIAEGYSVSREKKESFPLTVTSAQKNPTAFYLCASSRLAGGDSYNEQFFGPGTRLTVL.

The rearrangement uses TRBV6-4 and TRBJ2-1, with TRBD2 identical over 7 bases. Trimming at V came to 8 bases and at J to 7 bases, leaving 2 bases not matched to a gene. This CDR3 spans 11 amino acids. Germline CDR1 and CDR2: MRHNA and SNTAGT. This CDR3 is CASPGGNEQFF. In nucleotides, the CDR3 is TGTGCCAGCCCCGGGGGGAATGAGCAGTTCTTC.

The chain couples TRBV11-1 to TRBJ2-1; 7 positions agree with TRBD1. CDR3 length equals 15 residues. The germline gives CDR1 SGHAT, CDR2 FQDESV (reference sequence). Trimming removed 5 bases from V and 0 bases from J; junction bases left unmatched: 4. The CDR3 DNA reads as TGTGCCAGCAGCCCTTACAGGGGCTCCTACAATGAGCAGTTCTTC. This translates into CASSPYRGSYNEQFF. The complete variable domain, with remaining parts taken from reference TRBV11-1 and TRBJ2-1, reads EAEVAQSPRYKITEKSQAVAFWCDPISGHATLYWYRQILGQGPELLVQFQDESVVDDSQLPKDRFSAERLKGVDSTLKIQPAELGDSAMYLCASSPYRGSYNEQFFGPGTRLTVL.

The CDR3 is CASRQQSLSGSPKQYF. Written as DNA, the CDR3 is TGCGCCAGCAGGCAGCAGTCGCTTAGCGGGAGCCCCAAGCAGTACTTC. This chain joins TRBV5-1 and TRBJ2-7, with TRBD2 identical over 9 bases. V lost 5 bases, J lost 8 bases, and 17 bases stayed unmatched. Germline CDR1 reads SGHRS; CDR2 reads YFSETQ. The CDR3 is made up of 16 amino acids.

V is TRBV28 and J is TRBJ1-2, with TRBD1 matching 8 bases. Germline lookup yields CDR1 MDHEN and CDR2 SYDVKM. With 7 bases clipped from V and 6 bases from J, the junction kept 7 bases outside the gene matches. The CDR3 consists of 13 residues. The CDR3 loop reads CASTSQGVHGYTF. Written as DNA, the CDR3 is TGTGCCAGCACCTCACAGGGGGTGCATGGCTACACCTTC.

The genes are TRBV9 and TRBJ2-7, with D maybe TRBD2 (6 bases). V lost 4 bases, J lost 0 bases, and 14 bases lay in between. The CDR3 contains 15 residues. Germline CDR1 and CDR2: SGDLS and YYNGEE. The CDR3 sequence: CASSSTPGSSYEQYF. CDR3 nucleotide sequence: TGTGCCAGCAGCTCTACCCCCGGGAGCTCCTACGAGCAGTACTTC. Based on the CDR3 plus reference TRBV9 and TRBJ2-7, the full variable domain is DSGVTQTPKHLITATGQRVTLRCSPRSGDLSVYWYQQSLDQGLQFLIQYYNGEERAKGNILERFSAQQFPDLHSELNLSSLELGDSALYFCASSSTPGSSYEQYFGPGTRLTVT.

V gene TRBV7-8 combines with J gene TRBJ1-5, with 9 bases identical to TRBD1. The CDR3 spans 16 residues. The J segment lost 5 bases and the V segment lost 1 base, leaving 6 bases of the junction unmatched. Germline CDR1 SGHVS, CDR2 FQNEAQ. The CDR3 bases are TGTGCCAGCAGCTTAGGATACAGGGGGCGCGATCAGCCCCAGCATTTT. Protein: CASSLGYRGRDQPQHF. Complete variable domain (other parts from reference TRBV7-8 and TRBJ1-5): GAGVSQSPRYKVAKRGQDVALRCDPISGHVSLFWYQQALGQGPEFLTYFQNEAQLDKSGLPSDRFFAERPEGSVSTLKIQRTQQEDSAVYLCASSLGYRGRDQPQHFGDGTRLSIL.

The chain uses TRBV6-1 and TRBJ1-5; weak D call: TRBD1 (6 bases). The V and J ends lost 5 bases and 6 bases respectively, with 11 bases between them. This CDR3 has 13 amino acids. CDR1 is MNHNS and CDR2 is SASEGT in the germline V gene. CDR3 coding DNA: TGTGCCAGCAGTTTTGACAGGTTTCAGCCCCAGCATTTT. This encodes CASSFDRFQPQHF.

The V gene is TRBV4-1, the J gene TRBJ1-6; D is possibly TRBD1 (6 bases). CDR1 MGHRA and CDR2 YSYEKL come from the germline V gene. V lost 5 bases and J 9 bases, leaving 17 bases between the germline ends. This CDR3 is 15 amino acids long. CDR3 sequence (DNA): TGCGCCAGCAGCTACCCCGGGGGGCTCGGTTCACCCCTCCACTTT. Protein sequence: CASSYPGGLGSPLHF.

In nucleotides, the CDR3 is TGTGCCAGCAGCCAAAATAGCGGCGGGGACGAGCAGTTCTTC. This gives the protein CASSQNSGGDEQFF. The chain is built from TRBV7-7 and TRBJ2-1; the D gene is possibly TRBD2 (6 bases). The CDR3 loop spans 14 amino acids. V lost 5 bases and J 10 bases, leaving 18 bases between the germline ends. Germline V lookup: CDR1 SSHAT, CDR2 FNYEAQ (reference sequence).

V is TRBV19 and J is TRBJ2-1; D perhaps matches TRBD2 (5 bases). Trimming removed 9 bases from V and 0 bases from J, with 12 bases in between. Germline V gene data show CDR1 as LNHDA and CDR2 as SQIVND (reference sequence). This CDR3 region has 14 residues. CDR3 DNA: TGTGCCAGCCACCGGGGAGTCTCCTACAATGAGCAGTTCTTC. This gives the protein CASHRGVSYNEQFF.

This chain joins TRBV6-1 and TRBJ2-5; 9 positions match TRBD2. The J segment lost 5 bases and the V segment lost 6 bases, leaving 10 bases of the junction unmatched. CDR3 size: 15 residues. Looked up from germline, CDR1 is MNHNS and CDR2 is SASEGT. Here the CDR3 DNA reads TGTGCCAGCAGGTATAGCGGGAGATTAGGTGAGACCCAGTACTTC. As protein: CASRYSGRLGETQYF.

This chain joins TRBV18 and TRBJ1-1, with 9 nucleotides matching TRBD1. V lost 5 bases, J lost 4 bases, and 5 bases stayed unmatched. The germline V gene encodes CDR1 KGHSH and CDR2 LQKENI. The CDR3 has 14 residues. The chain's CDR3 is CASSWGQGGTEAFF. CDR3 DNA sequence: TGTGCCAGCTCATGGGGACAGGGTGGCACTGAAGCTTTCTTT. Using reference TRBV18 and TRBJ1-1 for the parts outside the CDR3, the full variable domain is NAGVMQNPRHLVRRRGQEARLRCSPMKGHSHVYWYRQLPEEGLKFMVYLQKENIIDESGMPKERFSAEFPKEGPSILRIQQVVRGDSAAYFCASSWGQGGTEAFFGQGTRLTVV.

This chain uses TRBV9 with TRBJ2-3; D not certain. Trimming took off 4 bases at V and 3 bases at J, with 6 bases between the two ends. The CDR3 is made up of 12 amino acids. CDR1 is SGDLS and CDR2 is YYNGEE in the germline V gene. CDR3 in amino acids: CASSIITDTQYF. CDR3 coding DNA: TGTGCCAGCAGCATAATTACAGATACGCAGTATTTT.

The CDR3 loop is CASSLGALASYEQYF. DNA for the CDR3: TGTGCCAGCAGCTTAGGCGCTCTAGCATCCTACGAGCAGTACTTC. The rearrangement uses TRBV13 and TRBJ2-7, with D possibly TRBD2 on 5 matching bases. This CDR3 has 15 residues. CDR1 PRHDT and CDR2 FYEKMQ come from the germline V gene (reference sequence). Trimming left V 0 bases short and J 1 base short, with 10 bases between. Supplemented by reference TRBV13 and TRBJ2-7, the full variable domain reads AAGVIQSPRHLIKEKRETATLKCYPIPRHDTVYWYQQGPGQDPQFLISFYEKMQSDKGSIPDRFSAQQFSDYHSELNMSSLELGDSALYFCASSLGALASYEQYFGPGTRLTVT.

V gene TRBV14 combines with J gene TRBJ2-1, with D perhaps matching TRBD2 (6 bases). Germline V lookup: CDR1 SGHDN, CDR2 FVKESK. The CDR3 covers 14 residues. V lost 5 bases, J lost 6 bases, and 14 bases lay in between. In nucleotides, the CDR3 is TGTGCCAGCAGCATAACGGGAGCTAGCAATGAGCAGTTCTTC. Residues: CASSITGASNEQFF.

J is TRBJ1-1 and V is TRBV28; D is uncertain. Trimming shortened V by 5 bases and J by 1 base, and 8 bases separated the two germline ends. This CDR3 has 13 residues. Germline CDR1 is MDHEN and CDR2 is SYDVKM. The CDR3 region is CASSIDQNTEAFF. DNA for the CDR3: TGTGCCAGCAGTATAGATCAGAACACTGAAGCTTTCTTT. The full variable domain, rest sourced from reference TRBV28 and TRBJ1-1, is DVKVTQSSRYLVKRTGEKVFLECVQDMDHENMFWYRQDPGLGLRLIYFSYDVKMKEKGDIPEGYSVSREKKERFSLILESASTNQTSMYLCASSIDQNTEAFFGQGTRLTVV.

This clone was observed once. The rearrangement links TRBV19 to TRBJ2-1; 7 bases match TRBD2. The junction had 14 bases not matched to a gene; V was cut back by 3 bases and J by 9 bases. Germline CDR1 reads LNHDA; CDR2 reads SQIVND (reference sequence). This CDR3 comprises 16 residues. In DNA form, the CDR3 reads TGTGCCAGTAGTATCTCTAGCGGAACCGCCACCGGTGAGCAGTTCTTC. Protein sequence: CASSISSGTATGEQFF.